This T cell receptor (beta chain) emerged from a study of blood T cell repertoires in COVID-19. Per germline, CDR1 SGHVS and CDR2 FNYEAQ. CDR3 length equals 18 residues. V gave up 4 bases and J gave up 3 bases; unmatched junction bases: 14. Sequenced by immunoSEQ multiplex PCR; TCRdb stores in-frame clones only, minus some. The table lists 400,000 to 450,000 clones, around 87% of them singletons, with 1% to 1.3% in the top ten. The rearrangement joins TRBV7-6 to TRBJ2-5; 10 bases are shared with TRBD1. Sequenced sample: PBMCs or T cells enriched from blood (not recorded which). The source of this sequence is a man aged 30 to 45 who had recovered from COVID-19. The CDR3 reads CASSSWGTGTGDEETQYF. CDR3 coding DNA: TGTGCCAGCAGCTCATGGGGTACCGGGACAGGGGACGAAGAGACCCAGTACTTC.